Listed below are T cell receptor beta chains from one sample, sequenced in a study of tumor and adjacent non-tumor tissue in lung cancer. TCRdb independently ran MiXCR on the multiplex PCR reads; one entry per CDR3 protein. The repertoire has 120,000 or so distinct CDR3 sequences, 66% of them found once; the top ten carry 13%. The sample was lung tumor tissue. The origin of the receptors is a man aged 25-45 years with non-small cell lung cancer. Both conserved end residues are part of each CDR3. The D gene is left open where the match is weak. Size tells how often a clone was seen (once, few, many) or the class of an expanded clone, and some rows leave it out.

D,size,V,J,CDR3,DNA
-,few,TRBV12-5,TRBJ2-2,CASGSPDGELFF,TGTGCTAGTGGTTCACCCGACGGGGAGCTGTTTTTT
-,once,TRBV5-1,TRBJ2-2,CASSLGHMNTGELFF,TGCGCCAGCAGCTTGGGTCACATGAACACCGGGGAGCTGTTTTTT
TRBD2,-,TRBV28,TRBJ2-7,CASSRGLAGTYKQYF,TGTGCCAGCAGCCGTGGATTAGCGGGAACCTACAAGCAGTACTTC
-,few,TRBV12-3/TRBV12-4,TRBJ1-3,CASSFGRKESTIYF,TGTGCCAGCAGTTTTGGCAGGAAAGAGAGCACCATATATTTT
-,-,TRBV5-6,TRBJ2-1,CASSFVGRAYNEQFF,TGTGCCAGCAGCTTTGTCGGGAGAGCCTACAATGAGCAGTTCTTC
-,-,TRBV12-3/TRBV12-4,TRBJ2-7,CANSFTYEQYF,TGTGCCAACAGTTTCACCTACGAGCAGTACTTC
TRBD1,-,TRBV20-1,TRBJ2-7,CSARGGQGTEEQYF,TGCAGTGCTAGAGGGGGACAGGGAACGGAAGAGCAGTACTTC
-,many,TRBV6-2/TRBV6-3,TRBJ2-7,CATRAVEFHTYEQYF,TGTGCCACCAGGGCGGTGGAGTTCCATACGTACGAGCAGTACTTC
-,many,TRBV4-3,TRBJ2-1,CASSQDRDSNEQFF,TGCGCCAGCAGCCAAGATCGAGACAGCAATGAGCAGTTCTTC
-,-,TRBV6-1,TRBJ2-7,CASSELAGTYEQYF,TGTGCCAGCAGTGAACTAGCAGGCACCTACGAGCAGTACTTC
-,-,TRBV14,TRBJ1-1,CASSQRQGNTEAFF,TGTGCCAGCAGCCAAAGGCAGGGGAACACTGAAGCTTTCTTT
TRBD2,once,TRBV20-1,TRBJ2-3,CSTPSGGLDTQYF,TGCAGTACTCCGAGCGGGGGTCTGGATACGCAGTATTTT
-,many,TRBV11-3,TRBJ1-2,CASSLTGANYGYTF,TGTGCCAGCAGCTTAACGGGCGCTAACTATGGCTACACCTTC
-,-,TRBV6-5,TRBJ2-1,CASRNRGGTSLNEQFF,TGTGCCAGCAGGAATAGGGGCGGGACTTCTCTCAATGAGCAGTTCTTC
-,-,TRBV5-4,TRBJ1-3,CASRTDMTGNTIYF,TGTGCCAGCAGGACCGACATGACCGGAAACACCATATATTTT
-,few,TRBV24-1,TRBJ2-3,CATSDLPGQSDTQYF,TGTGCCACCAGTGATTTGCCGGGACAATCAGATACGCAGTATTTT
-,-,TRBV6-5,TRBJ2-5,CASSYVGSIETQYF,TGTGCCAGCAGTTACGTAGGCAGTATAGAGACCCAGTACTTC